This TCR beta chain comes out of a study of beta chain features in type 1 diabetes. Study overall: Patients did not differ from healthy donors in age, gender or cell yield. Study-wide results and limits: Researchers report that Type 1 diabetes patients had moderately but significantly shorter TCRB CDR3s across all four CD4+ subsets. In comparison with healthy donors, patients had naive, central memory and Treg TCRB repertoires that appeared more similar.

Concerning this clone: What it binds is not known.

A CD45RO/CCR7/CD25/CD127/CD95/CD27 panel sorted naive, central memory, regulatory and stem cell-like memory CD4+ cells. Reverse transcribing all isolated RNA meant expressed TCRB transcripts were sequenced. Only in-frame clones appear in the TCRdb table, and some are missing; sequencing was by immunoSEQ multiplex PCR. In the table there are over 150,000 clones, 7% to 9% of which are singletons. The CDR3 sequence is 12 residues long. V was pared by 1 base and J by 8 bases, with 10 bases between. Per the germline V gene, CDR1 is SQVTM and CDR2 is ANQGSEA. The genes are TRBV29-1 and TRBJ2-3; possible D gene TRBD1, 5 bases. The TCR originated in a man younger than 35 with type 1 diabetes. Input material: central memory CD4+ T cells from blood. Written as DNA, the CDR3 is TGCAGCGTTGAAGGCCAAGGGGTTACGCAGTATTTT. Translating it yields CSVEGQGVTQYF.